What follows describes a single TCR beta chain. Its antigen is unknown. A J-beta primer mix and a sample-barcoded 5' primer were used in a second PCR of roughly 7 to 12 cycles. TCRdb processed the 5' RACE reads anew with MiXCR; each CDR3 protein has one entry. The sample holds about 650,000 distinct CDR3 sequences, approximately 31% seen once. The data originate from a study of blood T cells in healthy people across ages. Overall study findings and caveats: TCR beta diversity was tightly associated with the proportion of naive T cells. The authors considered diversity estimates from one million T cells to be underestimates.

Input material: blood. The receptor comes from a woman at least 80 years old in good health.

The DNA for the CDR3 is TGTGCCAGCAGCGCCGGACAGGGGGCGGAAGGCAGGGAGCTGTTTTTT. It codes for CASSAGQGAEGRELFF. This rearrangement joins TRBV7-9 to TRBJ2-2; 11 bases align to TRBD1. CDR3 length: 16 residues. The V segment lost 5 bases and the J segment 9 bases; nucleotides outside the gene matches: 11. Germline CDR1 and CDR2: SEHNR and FQNEAQ (reference sequence).